This TCR beta chain was documented in a study of vaccination and CD4 T cells after COVID-19. As for the study in general: Investigators drew the post-COVID samples a median about 98 days after diagnosis, with a range of 35 to 161. Control wells got either CEFX epitopes, HIV-1 Nef peptides, or no peptide at all.

Treatment indicated: approximately 9-day PBMC culture with coronavirus spike peptide pools or control peptides (ViraFEST assay). After expanding antigen-specific T cells with peptide pools, ViraFEST sequenced their TCRs. The study sequenced cultured CD4+ T cell DNA using the Oncomine TCR Beta short-read assay. Once CD4+ T cells had been cultured, genomic DNA was extracted from them. In TCRdb, the PCR reads were re-called with MiXCR into one record per CDR3 protein. The data show more than 15,000 distinct CDR3 sequences, less than 70% seen once. For this clonotype: The antigen is undetermined.

Germline V lookup: CDR1 DFQATT, CDR2 SNEGSKA (reference sequence). This CDR3 is 16 amino acids long. The germline V and J ends were trimmed by 3 bases and 4 bases, with 21 bases remaining between them. The TCR was taken from a human donor who had recovered from COVID-19. What was sequenced was CD4+ T cells from blood, cultured in vitro. The genes are TRBV20-1 and TRBJ1-2, with a possible D match to TRBD1 (5 bases). The CDR3 reads CSASRDAKGLLYGYTF. The DNA of the CDR3 is TGCAGTGCTAGCCGGGACGCAAAGGGGCTCCTCTATGGCTACACCTTC.